A selection of T cell receptor beta chains follows, all from one sample in a study of lymphopenia after photon versus proton radiotherapy. The protocol was immunoSEQ multiplex PCR, while the TCRdb copy is restricted to in-frame clones and leaves out a portion. This sample has 150,000 to 200,000 clones, with 80% to 90% found just once. Sequences were derived from peripheral blood, sampled from a patient treated with photon-based radiotherapy. The source of these receptors is a man aged 50 to 60 with gastric cancer. Both conserved end residues are part of each CDR3. D genes are given only for firm matches. Some rows have no size entry. The others give once, few or many, or a class for an expanded clone.

length	V	D	size	J	DNA	CDR3
16	TRBV27	.	.	TRBJ2-1	TGTGCCAGCAGTCCAATTCGAGTCGGCCTTGACAATGAGCAGTTCTTC	CASSPIRVGLDNEQFF
15	TRBV2	TRBD2	.	TRBJ2-7	TGTGCCAGCAGTGAACTAGCGGGAGTTCCCTACGAGCAGTACTTC	CASSELAGVPYEQYF
14	TRBV25-1	TRBD1	.	TRBJ2-5	TGTGCCAGCAGTGAACCCACAGGGGTGGAGACCCAGTACTTC	CASSEPTGVETQYF
14	TRBV18	.	.	TRBJ1-1	TGTGCCAGCTCACCACTCGGTTTGCCCACTGAAGCTTTCTTT	CASSPLGLPTEAFF
18	TRBV6-1	.	.	TRBJ1-5	TGTGCCAGCAGTGACCCTGGACGCCCGACTTATAGCAATCAGCCCCAGCATTTT	CASSDPGRPTYSNQPQHF
15	TRBV6-4	.	.	TRBJ1-5	TGTGCCAGCAGTGACTCCCGGAATAGCAATCAGCCCCAGCATTTT	CASSDSRNSNQPQHF
15	TRBV6-1	TRBD1	.	TRBJ1-5	TGTGCCAGCAGTATCCGGACAGGGCGTGATCAGCCCCAGCATTTT	CASSIRTGRDQPQHF
12	TRBV30	.	.	TRBJ2-2	TGTGCCTGCAACCAGGGCACCGGGGAGCTGTTTTTT	CACNQGTGELFF
14	TRBV7-6	.	.	TRBJ2-7	TGTGCCAGCAGCTTAGGCGAGGGCGATGGCGAGCAGTACTTC	CASSLGEGDGEQYF
14	TRBV2	TRBD2	.	TRBJ2-2	TGTGCCAGCAGACTAGCGGGACCCACCGGGGAGCTGTTTTTT	CASRLAGPTGELFF
14	TRBV25-1	TRBD2	.	TRBJ2-1	TGTGCCAGCAGTGAAGAGCGGGGCTACAATGAGCAGTTCTTC	CASSEERGYNEQFF
15	TRBV7-2	TRBD2	.	TRBJ2-1	TGTGCCAGCAGCTTACGCGCTAGCGGAAGCGTTGAGCAGTTCTTC	CASSLRASGSVEQFF
15	TRBV9	.	.	TRBJ1-5	TGTGCCAGCAGCGTAGGCTCAGGGAGGGGTCAGCCCCAGCATTTT	CASSVGSGRGQPQHF
15	TRBV27	TRBD2	.	TRBJ2-1	TGTGCCTGCGGGGGTCCGCGGGAGGGTTTCAATGAGCAGTTCTTC	CACGGPREGFNEQFF
16	TRBV5-1	TRBD1	.	TRBJ2-3	TGCGCCAGCAGCTCATCCGGGACAGGGGTCGGAGATACGCAGTATTTT	CASSSSGTGVGDTQYF
15	TRBV6-5	.	.	TRBJ1-2	TGTGCCAGCAGTTACTTCTTCGCAGCCTCGGGTGGCTACACCTTC	CASSYFFAASGGYTF
11	TRBV20-1	.	few	TRBJ2-7	TGCAGTGCAGGACTTAACAGCGAGCAGTACTTC	CSAGLNSEQYF
15	TRBV25-1	.	.	TRBJ2-5	TGTGCCAGCAGTGAAGAGGGCCCCAGGGGTGAGACCCAGTACTTC	CASSEEGPRGETQYF
15	TRBV4-2	TRBD1	.	TRBJ2-1	TGTGCCAGCAGCTCAAGCGACAGGGAACACAATGAGCAGTTCTTC	CASSSSDREHNEQFF
15	TRBV7-8	TRBD2	.	TRBJ2-1	TGTGCCAGCAGCTCCCAACCGGGAGGAGGCAATGAGCAGTTCTTC	CASSSQPGGGNEQFF
14	TRBV14	.	once	TRBJ1-2	TGTGCCAGCAGCCAAGATAGGACGGAGTATGGCTACACCTTC	CASSQDRTEYGYTF
14	TRBV30	.	.	TRBJ2-4	TGTGCCTGGACAAATCAGCGGGCCAAAAACATTCAGTACTTC	CAWTNQRAKNIQYF
13	TRBV10-1	.	.	TRBJ1-1	TGCGCCAGCAGTCCTACAGGGTACACTGAAGCTTTCTTT	CASSPTGYTEAFF
13	TRBV6-5	.	.	TRBJ2-7	TGTGCCAGCAGTCCTTCCGGGGGGCACGAGCAGTACTTC	CASSPSGGHEQYF
16	TRBV19	TRBD2	few	TRBJ2-1	TGTGCCAGTAGTAGACCTAGCGGGCATTCCTACAATGAGCAGTTCTTC	CASSRPSGHSYNEQFF
14	TRBV27	TRBD2	.	TRBJ2-7	TGTGCCAGCACCCGACTAGCGGGACCCTACGAGCAGTACTTC	CASTRLAGPYEQYF
13	TRBV9	.	.	TRBJ2-2	TGTGCCAGCAGCCCCCAAGGGACCGGGGAGCTGTTTTTT	CASSPQGTGELFF
12	TRBV19	.	few	TRBJ1-5	TGTGCCAGTATTGCGACAGGTCAGCCCCAGCATTTT	CASIATGQPQHF
13	TRBV2	.	.	TRBJ2-7	TGTGCCAGCCGGAGTCAGACAGCAGGCGAGCAGTACTTC	CASRSQTAGEQYF
15	TRBV18	TRBD1	.	TRBJ1-5	TGTGCCAGCTCACCTCCGGGACAGGGTAATCAGCCCCAGCATTTT	CASSPPGQGNQPQHF
15	TRBV18	.	.	TRBJ1-1	TGTGCCAGCTCACCACCGGCCATATCGACCACTGAAGCTTTCTTT	CASSPPAISTTEAFF
13	TRBV13	.	once	TRBJ1-6	TGTGCCAGCAGCTTAGGAAGGGACTCACCCCTCCACTTT	CASSLGRDSPLHF
15	TRBV9	TRBD1	.	TRBJ2-1	TGTGCCAGCAGCGGACCCGGGACAGGGGTAAATGAGCAGTTCTTC	CASSGPGTGVNEQFF
15	TRBV5-1	.	once	TRBJ1-1	TGCGCCAGCAGAAAAGACACCAAAGAAAACACTGAAGCTTTCTTT	CASRKDTKENTEAFF
11	TRBV7-9	.	.	TRBJ2-7	TGTGCCAGCAGCCCTCTGGTAGAGCAGTACTTC	CASSPLVEQYF
13	TRBV5-8	.	.	TRBJ1-5	TGTGCCAGCAGCTTCGACAGAAGTCAGCCCCAGCATTTT	CASSFDRSQPQHF